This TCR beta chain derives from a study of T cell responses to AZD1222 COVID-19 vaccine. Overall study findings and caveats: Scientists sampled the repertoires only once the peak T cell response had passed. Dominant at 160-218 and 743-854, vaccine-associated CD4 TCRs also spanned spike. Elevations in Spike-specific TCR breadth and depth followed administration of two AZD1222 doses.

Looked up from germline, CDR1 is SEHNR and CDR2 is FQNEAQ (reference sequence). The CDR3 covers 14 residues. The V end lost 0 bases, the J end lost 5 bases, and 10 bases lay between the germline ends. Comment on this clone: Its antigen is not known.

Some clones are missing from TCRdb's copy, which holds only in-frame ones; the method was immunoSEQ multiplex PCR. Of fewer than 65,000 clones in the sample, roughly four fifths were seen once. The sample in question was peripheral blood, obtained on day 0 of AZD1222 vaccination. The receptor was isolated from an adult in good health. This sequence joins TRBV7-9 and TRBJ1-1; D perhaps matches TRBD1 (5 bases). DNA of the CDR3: TGTGCCAGCAGCTTAGCGAACGGGGGGACTGAAGCTTTCTTT. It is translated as CASSLANGGTEAFF.